This T cell receptor beta chain is drawn from a study of spatial heterogeneity in lung cancer. Notes on the study in general: In blood, ubiquitous expanded tumor TCRs appeared more at resection than follow-up.

Germline CDR1 reads MDHEN; CDR2 reads SYDVKM. The CDR3 is 15 residues long. The V and J ends lost 5 bases and 4 bases, in that order; junction bases with no gene match: 6. In regard to this clonotype: Its antigen is not known.

The time point is: sample taken at primary tumor resection. Unsorted whole RNA of tumor, nontumor lung or frozen PBMC was sequenced. The 60 to 90 donors had untreated early-stage non-small cell lung cancer. Each TCR cDNA molecule bore a unique molecular identifier. TCRdb recomputed calls from the 5' RACE reads with MiXCR, one row per CDR3 protein. The table includes about 90,000 distinct CDR3 sequences, over 8.5% detected once. The sample consisted of PBMCs, taken at surgery. The origin of this receptor is a male donor with early-stage non-small cell lung cancer. V and J are TRBV28 and TRBJ2-5, with TRBD2 identical over 11 bases. For the CDR3, the DNA is TGTGCCAGCAGTCTACGACTAGCGGGGCGAGAGACCCAGTACTTC. Translation gives CASSLRLAGRETQYF.